This entry describes one T cell receptor (beta chain). The antigen is unknown. TCRdb reanalyzed the 5' RACE reads, giving one entry per CDR3 protein sequence and no DNA. This table holds 330,000 or so distinct CDR3 sequences. The CDR3 runs to 19 residues. The germline V gene encodes CDR1 SGHRS and CDR2 YFSETQ. The data originate from a study of monozygotic twins with inflammatory bowel disease. Study results and caveats: Lower TCRbeta diversity (inverse Simpson) was seen in IBD patients than in healthy co-twins.

The origin of this receptor is a human donor with ulcerative colitis or Crohn's disease, or a healthy co-twin of an affected twin (not recorded which). Sequencing was performed on blood. The rearrangement links TRBV5-1 to TRBJ2-6; TCRdb names TRBD1, which stays unverified in the absence of DNA. CDR3: CASSLDGTGTLSGANVLTF.